This T cell receptor (beta chain) derives from a study of OX40 agonist ivuxolimab in advanced cancers. At the level of the study: Partial responses were achieved by three patients: one hepatocellular carcinoma, two cutaneous melanoma. Study findings and constraints: The mean number of expanded clones was higher in CD8+ T cells than in CD4+. Dosing at 0.1 to 3.0 mg/kg was accompanied by clonal expansion of CD4+ and CD8+ blood T cells by week 6.

Note on this clone: The target antigen is unknown.

The table came from immunoSEQ multiplex PCR; TCRdb's copy has only in-frame clones and leaves some out. Among some 140,000 clones, about 92% were seen once, and the ten largest hold roughly 1%. Sequences were derived from CD4+ or CD8+ T cells sorted from blood, sampled in a trial of the OX40 agonist ivuxolimab. This clonotype was obtained from an adult with an advanced solid tumor such as melanoma, head and neck, liver or kidney cancer.

The CDR3 sequence is CASSAVVGGPETQYF. CDR3 nucleotide sequence: TGTGCCAGCTCCGCGGTCGTGGGGGGCCCGGAGACCCAGTACTTC. The chain carries TRBV18 and TRBJ2-5; possibly TRBD1 or TRBD2 for D (6 bases each). Trimming cost V 6 bases and J 5 bases, with 19 bases left between them. Germline CDR1 and CDR2: KGHSH and LQKENI. CDR3 size: 15 residues.